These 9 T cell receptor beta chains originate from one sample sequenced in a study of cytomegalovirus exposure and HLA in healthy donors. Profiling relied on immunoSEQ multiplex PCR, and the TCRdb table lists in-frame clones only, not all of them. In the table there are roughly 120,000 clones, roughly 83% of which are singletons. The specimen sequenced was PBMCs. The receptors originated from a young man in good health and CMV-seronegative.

The CDR3 spells CASSSGTSGREELFF. DNA for the CDR3: TGTGCCAGCAGTTCCGGGACTAGCGGGAGGGAGGAGCTGTTTTTT. This chain links TRBV27 with TRBJ2-2, with 16 bases that match TRBD2. CDR1 and CDR2 (germline): MNHEY, SMNVEV (reference sequence). The CDR3 extends over 15 amino acids. With 4 bases clipped from V and 10 bases from J, the junction kept 3 bases outside the gene matches.

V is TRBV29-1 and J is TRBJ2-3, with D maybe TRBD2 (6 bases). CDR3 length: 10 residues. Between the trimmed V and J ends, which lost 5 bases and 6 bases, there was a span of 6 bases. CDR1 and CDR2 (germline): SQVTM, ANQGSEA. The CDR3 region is CSVLADTQYF. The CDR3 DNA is TGCAGCGTTCTAGCGGATACGCAGTATTTT.

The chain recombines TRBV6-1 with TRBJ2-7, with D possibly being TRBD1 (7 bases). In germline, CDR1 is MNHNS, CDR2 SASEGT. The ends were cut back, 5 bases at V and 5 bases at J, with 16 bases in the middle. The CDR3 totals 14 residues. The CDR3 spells CASSRQGGSDEQYF. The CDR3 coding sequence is TGTGCCAGCAGTCGACAGGGAGGATCGGACGAGCAGTACTTC.

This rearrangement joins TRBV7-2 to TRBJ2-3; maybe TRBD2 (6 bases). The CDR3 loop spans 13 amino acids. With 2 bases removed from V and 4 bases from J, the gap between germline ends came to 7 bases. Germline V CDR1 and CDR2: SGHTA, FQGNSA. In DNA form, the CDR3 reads TGTGCCAGCAGCTTACCGGGGGCAGATACGCAGTATTTT. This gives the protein CASSLPGADTQYF.

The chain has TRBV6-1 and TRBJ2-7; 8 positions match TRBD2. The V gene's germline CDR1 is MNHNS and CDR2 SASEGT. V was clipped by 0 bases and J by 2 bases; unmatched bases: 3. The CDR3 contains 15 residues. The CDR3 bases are TGTGCCAGCAGTGAAGCGAGCGGGAGCGCCTACGAGCAGTACTTC. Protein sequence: CASSEASGSAYEQYF.

CDR3 nucleotide sequence: TGTGCCAGCAGCTTAGTAGGTGGGGGCCAGCCCCAGCATTTT. This gives the protein CASSLVGGGQPQHF. The genes are TRBV7-8 and TRBJ1-5; TRBD1 is a possible D gene (6 bases). Trimming removed 1 base at V and 7 bases at J, with 11 bases between. Germline-derived CDR1 and CDR2 are SGHVS and FQNEAQ. CDR3 length equals 14 residues.

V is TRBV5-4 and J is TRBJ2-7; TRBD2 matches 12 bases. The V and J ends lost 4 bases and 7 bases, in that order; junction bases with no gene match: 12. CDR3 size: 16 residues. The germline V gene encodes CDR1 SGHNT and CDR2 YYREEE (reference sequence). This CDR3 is CASSQGLAGLLREQYF. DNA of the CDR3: TGTGCCAGCAGCCAGGGACTAGCGGGTTTGCTACGGGAGCAGTACTTC. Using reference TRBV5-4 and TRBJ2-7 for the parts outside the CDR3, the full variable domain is ETGVTQSPTHLIKTRGQQVTLRCSSQSGHNTVSWYQQALGQGPQFIFQYYREEENGRGNFPPRFSGLQFPNYSSELNVNALELDDSALYLCASSQGLAGLLREQYFGPGTRLTVT.

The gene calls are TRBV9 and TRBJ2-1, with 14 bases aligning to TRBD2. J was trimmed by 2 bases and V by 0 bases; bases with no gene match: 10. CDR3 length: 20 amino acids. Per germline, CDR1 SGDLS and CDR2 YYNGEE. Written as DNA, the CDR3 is TGTGCCAGCAGCGTAGCTCCTGGGACTAGCGGGAGTAGTACCTACAATGAGCAGTTCTTC. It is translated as CASSVAPGTSGSSTYNEQFF.

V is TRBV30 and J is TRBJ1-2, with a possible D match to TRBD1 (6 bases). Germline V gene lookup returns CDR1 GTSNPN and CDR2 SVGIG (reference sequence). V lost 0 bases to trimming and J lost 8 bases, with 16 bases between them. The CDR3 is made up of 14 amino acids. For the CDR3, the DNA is TGTGCCTGGAGTGTAGGGGGTTCCTACCCCGGCTACACCTTC. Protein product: CAWSVGGSYPGYTF. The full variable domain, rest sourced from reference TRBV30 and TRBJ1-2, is SQTIHQWPATLVQPVGSPLSLECTVEGTSNPNLYWYRQAAGRGLQLLFYSVGIGQISSEVPQNLSASRPQDRQFILSSKKLLLSDSGFYLCAWSVGGSYPGYTFGSGTRLTVV.